Listed here are 27 T cell receptor beta chains from one sample, sequenced in a study of control samples from healthy donors and cancer patients. Sequencing used immunoSEQ multiplex PCR; TCRdb keeps in-frame clones, though not all of them. The data show more than 85,000 clones, 90% seen once. Sequencing was performed on blood. The receptor source for this set is a human donor in good health. The donor label of this sample is uncertain.

The V call is TRBV18, the J call TRBJ2-5; no reliable D call. The CDR3 sequence is 14 residues long. The V end lost 3 bases, the J end lost 1 base, and 9 bases lay between the germline ends. CDR1 and CDR2 (germline): KGHSH, LQKENI. The CDR3 protein is CASSPVSFQETQYF. The CDR3 DNA reads as TGTGCCAGCTCACCTGTGTCGTTCCAAGAGACCCAGTACTTC.

The rearrangement joins TRBV10-3 to TRBJ1-5; perhaps TRBD1 as D (6 bases). Germline loops: CDR1 ENHRY, CDR2 SYGVKD. The CDR3 runs 15 residues. The ends were cut back, 6 bases at V and 0 bases at J, with 12 bases in the middle. The CDR3 reads CAISRDKYSNQPQHF. The CDR3 DNA reads TGTGCCATCAGCCGGGACAAATATAGCAATCAGCCCCAGCATTTT.

V usage is TRBV5-1 and J usage is TRBJ1-6; D is perhaps TRBD1 (6 bases). In germline, CDR1 is SGHRS, CDR2 YFSETQ. The CDR3 length is 14 residues. Trimming cost V 6 bases and J 0 bases, with 7 bases left between them. The CDR3 protein is CASKDSSYNSPLHF. The CDR3 nucleotides read TGCGCCAGCAAGGACAGCTCCTATAATTCACCCCTCCACTTT.

The rearrangement links TRBV14 to TRBJ2-6; D uncertain. Deletions cut 1 base from V and 0 bases from J, with 13 bases between. This CDR3 is built from 18 residues. CDR1 is SGHDN, CDR2 FVKESK, per germline. The CDR3 sequence is CASSQGVRSHSGANVLTF. Written as DNA, the CDR3 is TGTGCCAGCAGCCAAGGGGTCAGGAGTCACTCTGGGGCCAACGTCCTGACTTTC.

V is TRBV29-1 and J is TRBJ2-7, with D uncertain. The CDR3 has 11 amino acids. The germline V gene encodes CDR1 SQVTM and CDR2 ANQGSEA. Trimming stripped 6 bases from V and 0 bases from J, with 6 bases between. DNA for the CDR3: TGCAGCGTGCGGTACTCCTACGAGCAGTACTTC. Residues: CSVRYSYEQYF.

The V and J genes are TRBV20-1 and TRBJ1-1, with 7 bases aligning to TRBD1. Germline loops: CDR1 DFQATT, CDR2 SNEGSKA (reference sequence). The V and J ends lost 3 bases and 2 bases, in that order; junction bases with no gene match: 9. This CDR3 comprises 15 residues. CDR3: CSASGGDSSNTEAFF. For the CDR3, the DNA is TGCAGTGCTAGTGGGGGGGACAGCTCCAACACTGAAGCTTTCTTT.

This chain joins TRBV20-1 and TRBJ1-2; D ambiguous. CDR1 is DFQATT and CDR2 is SNEGSKA in the germline V gene (reference sequence). The CDR3 sequence is 9 residues long. Trimming shortened V by 6 bases and J by 6 bases, and 5 bases separated the two germline ends. Here the CDR3 reads CSAPHGYTF. CDR3 DNA sequence: TGCAGTGCCCCACATGGCTACACCTTC.

The V and J genes are TRBV27 and TRBJ1-2, with no clear D. Germline-derived CDR1 and CDR2 are MNHEY and SMNVEV (reference sequence). V was cut by 5 bases and J by 6 bases, with 13 bases left in between. This CDR3 is built from 13 residues. Written as DNA, the CDR3 is TGTGCCAGCAGTCCTCGATGGAGAGATGGCTACACCTTC. It codes for CASSPRWRDGYTF.

The gene calls are TRBV12-5 and TRBJ1-3; TRBD1 matches 9 bases. In germline, CDR1 is LGHNT, CDR2 FRNRAP. This CDR3 is built from 21 residues. Trimming cost V 0 bases and J 2 bases; bases outside gene matches: 17. Here the CDR3 reads CASGLVSLWLGTGIPGNTIYF. In DNA, the CDR3 is TGTGCTAGTGGTTTGGTATCGCTGTGGTTGGGGACAGGGATCCCTGGAAACACCATATATTTT.

V and J are TRBV28 and TRBJ1-6; no reliable D call. Germline CDR1 MDHEN, CDR2 SYDVKM. The CDR3 has 14 residues. Trimming shortened V by 8 bases and J by 6 bases, and 14 bases separated the two germline ends. The CDR3 here is CASEAGRLNSPLHF. Here the CDR3 DNA reads TGTGCCAGCGAGGCAGGAAGGCTTAATTCACCCCTCCACTTT.

V usage is TRBV7-9 and J usage is TRBJ1-2; TRBD1 matches at 9 bases. The CDR3 contains 14 residues. V lost 0 bases and J lost 8; bases outside the gene matches: 4. Looked up from germline, CDR1 is SEHNR and CDR2 is FQNEAQ (reference sequence). This chain's CDR3 is CASSLADRGGGYTF. The CDR3 DNA reads as TGTGCCAGCAGCTTAGCGGACAGGGGAGGCGGCTACACCTTC.

This clone was seen a few times. Additional DNA sequences in this sample encode the identical CDR3. The chain combines TRBV28 with TRBJ1-5; tentative D call: TRBD1 (6 bases). CDR1 is MDHEN and CDR2 is SYDVKM in the germline V gene. The CDR3 contains 15 residues. V was clipped by 3 bases and J by 7 bases, with 16 bases between them. The CDR3 sequence is CASSLGQGYRQPQHF. CDR3 nucleotide sequence: TGTGCCAGCAGTTTGGGGCAGGGGTATAGGCAGCCCCAGCATTTT. The entire variable domain, with the rest obtained from reference TRBV28 and TRBJ1-5, is as follows: DVKVTQSSRYLVKRTGEKVFLECVQDMDHENMFWYRQDPGLGLRLIYFSYDVKMKEKGDIPEGYSVSREKKERFSLILESASTNQTSMYLCASSLGQGYRQPQHFGDGTRLSIL.

V and J are TRBV5-1 and TRBJ2-7; D is perhaps TRBD1 or TRBD2 (6 bases each). The CDR3 runs 15 residues. CDR1 and CDR2 (germline): SGHRS, YFSETQ. V was clipped by 0 bases and J by 4 bases, with 14 bases between them. The DNA of the CDR3 is TGCGCCAGCAGCTTGGTGAATGGGGGGCTATACGAGCAGTACTTC. The encoded protein is CASSLVNGGLYEQYF.

The chain is built from TRBV5-6 and TRBJ2-5; no reliable D call. Germline CDR1 is SGHDT and CDR2 is YYEEEE. CDR3 size: 13 residues. The ends were cut back, 4 bases at V and 0 bases at J, with 7 bases in the middle. For the CDR3, the DNA is TGTGCCAGCAGCCTTAGTAACCAAGAGACCCAGTACTTC. It translates to CASSLSNQETQYF.

V gene TRBV5-8 combines with J gene TRBJ2-7; D may correspond to TRBD1 or TRBD2 (6 bases each). The CDR3 has 16 residues. Between the trimmed V and J ends, which lost 2 bases and 0 bases, there was a span of 15 bases. Germline CDR1 reads SGHTS; CDR2 reads YDEGEE. DNA of the CDR3: TGTGCCAGCAGCTTTCACACCGGGGGCTACTCCTACGAGCAGTACTTC. Encoded protein: CASSFHTGGYSYEQYF. The entire variable domain, with the rest obtained from reference TRBV5-8 and TRBJ2-7, is as follows: EAGVTQSPTHLIKTRGQQATLRCSPISGHTSVYWYQQALGLGLQFLLWYDEGEERNRGNFPPRFSGRQFPNYSSELNVNALELEDSALYLCASSFHTGGYSYEQYFGPGTRLTVT.

The chain employs TRBV24-1 and TRBJ1-1; D is uncertain. Deletions cut 3 bases from V and 1 base from J, with 11 bases between. CDR3 length: 15 residues. Germline-derived CDR1 and CDR2 are KGHDR and SFDVKD. CDR3 residues: CATSDNDMRNTEAFF. The CDR3 region has the DNA TGTGCCACCAGTGATAATGACATGCGGAACACTGAAGCTTTCTTT.

In the case of this clone: Other DNA sequences in the sample encode the same CDR3. J is TRBJ1-5 and V is TRBV19; TRBD1 agrees at 10 bases. Per the germline V gene, CDR1 is LNHDA and CDR2 is SQIVND (reference sequence). V shed 5 bases, J shed 2 bases, and the junction held 3 bases outside the gene matches. This CDR3 comprises 15 residues. The CDR3 DNA sequence: TGTGCCAGTAGTGCCGGGACAGGGGGCAATCAGCCCCAGCATTTT. It encodes CASSAGTGGNQPQHF.

The rearrangement uses TRBV5-4 and TRBJ1-4; 8 bases fit TRBD1. The J segment lost 7 bases and the V segment lost 2 bases, leaving 10 bases of the junction unmatched. The CDR3 covers 16 residues. CDR1 and CDR2 (germline): SGHNT, YYREEE (reference sequence). The CDR3, as DNA: TGTGCCAGCAGCTTAAAGACAGGGGCTGGCAGTGAAAAACTGTTTTTT. It translates to CASSLKTGAGSEKLFF.

This clone occurred once. The V and J genes are TRBV7-9 and TRBJ2-3; no clear D. The length of the CDR3 is 16 residues. The germline V and J ends were trimmed by 5 bases and 1 base, with 16 bases remaining between them. Looked up from germline, CDR1 is SEHNR and CDR2 is FQNEAQ (reference sequence). In nucleotides, the CDR3 is TGTGCCAGCAGCGAGAAACCCAATTCACGCACAGATACGCAGTATTTT. Protein product: CASSEKPNSRTDTQYF.

The V call is TRBV3-1 (or the pseudogene TRBV3-2), the J call TRBJ2-1, with TRBD1 matching over 8 bases. This CDR3 contains 15 residues. V dropped 3 bases and J dropped 7; count of bases not matched to a gene: 8. Looked up from germline, CDR1 is LGHDT and CDR2 is YNNKEL (reference sequence). The CDR3 DNA sequence: TGTGCCAGCAGCCAGAGGGGACAGGCCGAGAATGAGCAGTTCTTC. Encoded protein: CASSQRGQAENEQFF.

This chain connects TRBV18 to TRBJ2-5, with D possibly being TRBD1 (6 bases). CDR3 size: 15 residues. Trimming took 3 bases from V and 1 from J, leaving 12 bases between them. In germline, CDR1 is KGHSH, CDR2 LQKENI. This chain's CDR3 is CASSPGQRTQETQYF. The CDR3 DNA follows: TGTGCCAGCTCACCCGGACAGCGAACCCAAGAGACCCAGTACTTC.

The chain has TRBV5-6 and TRBJ2-1; D remains unclear. The CDR3 has 14 amino acids. Per germline, CDR1 SGHDT and CDR2 YYEEEE. The V and J ends lost 2 bases and 1 base respectively, with 7 bases between them. The chain's CDR3 is CASSFYTSYNEQFF. In DNA, the CDR3 is TGTGCCAGCAGCTTCTACACTTCCTACAATGAGCAGTTCTTC.

This clone was counted once. Other DNA variants within this sample encode the same CDR3. The V and J genes are TRBV12-3 or TRBV12-4 and TRBJ1-2; D may be TRBD1 (5 bases). CDR3 length: 12 amino acids. V was clipped by 3 bases and J by 4 bases, with 6 bases between them. CDR3 in DNA: TGTGCCAGCAGTTTGGGGCTCTATGGCTACACCTTC. As protein: CASSLGLYGYTF.

The chain carries TRBV20-1 and TRBJ2-3; 12 positions match TRBD2. The CDR3 spans 18 residues. The trim removed 3 bases at V and 2 bases at J, leaving 12 bases unmatched. The germline CDR1 and CDR2 sequences are DFQATT and SNEGSKA (reference sequence). CDR3 protein: CSASVSGLAGGATDTQYF. DNA of the CDR3: TGCAGTGCTAGTGTATCCGGGCTAGCGGGGGGGGCCACAGATACGCAGTATTTT.

The CDR3, as DNA: TGTGCCAGCAGTTTCGGGGGGCCGTGGGACATTCAGTACTTC. Encoded protein: CASSFGGPWDIQYF. This chain links TRBV27 with TRBJ2-4; D may be TRBD2 (7 bases). Germline assignment: CDR1 MNHEY and CDR2 SMNVEV (reference sequence). V shed 3 bases and J shed 8 bases, with 14 bases lying between them. The CDR3 totals 14 residues.

The chain recombines TRBV12-3 or TRBV12-4 with TRBJ2-5, with a tentative D call TRBD1 (6 bases). CDR3 length equals 13 residues. Trimming left V 5 bases short and J 4 bases short, with 11 bases between. CDR3 in amino acids: CASSPTGGETQYF. The DNA of the CDR3 is TGTGCCAGCAGTCCGACAGGAGGAGAGACCCAGTACTTC.

The rearrangement uses TRBV5-1 and TRBJ1-1; 7 bases are shared with TRBD1. Germline CDR1 and CDR2: SGHRS and YFSETQ. Trimming took 4 bases from V and 2 from J; bases not matched to a gene: 5. CDR3 size: 14 residues. The CDR3 region is CASSRGQLNTEAFF. CDR3 coding DNA: TGCGCCAGCAGCCGGGGACAGTTAAACACTGAAGCTTTCTTT.